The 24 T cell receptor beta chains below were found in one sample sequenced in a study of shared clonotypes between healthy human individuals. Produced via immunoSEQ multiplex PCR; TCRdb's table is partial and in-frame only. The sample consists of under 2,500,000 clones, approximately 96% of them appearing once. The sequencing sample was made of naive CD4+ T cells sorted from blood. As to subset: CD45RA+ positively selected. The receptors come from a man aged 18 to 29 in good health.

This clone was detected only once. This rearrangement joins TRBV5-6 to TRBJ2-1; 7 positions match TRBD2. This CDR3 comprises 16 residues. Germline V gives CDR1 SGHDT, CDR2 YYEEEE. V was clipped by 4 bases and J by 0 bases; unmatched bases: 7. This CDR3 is CASSPGLGSSYNEQFF. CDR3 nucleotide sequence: TGTGCCAGCAGCCCCGGACTAGGGAGCTCCTACAATGAGCAGTTCTTC.

The CDR3 protein is CASSEGQGSSPLHF. In nucleotides, the CDR3 is TGTGCCAGCAGTGAAGGACAGGGGAGCTCACCCCTCCACTTT. J is TRBJ1-6 and V is TRBV6-1; 8 bases fit TRBD1. The CDR3 extends over 14 amino acids. J lost 10 bases, V lost 1 base, and 3 bases had no gene match. Germline loops: CDR1 MNHNS, CDR2 SASEGT.

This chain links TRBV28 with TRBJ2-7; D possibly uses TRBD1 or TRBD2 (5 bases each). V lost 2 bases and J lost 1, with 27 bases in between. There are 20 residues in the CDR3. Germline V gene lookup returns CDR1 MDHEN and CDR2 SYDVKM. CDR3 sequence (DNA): TGTGCCAGCAGTTTAGGAGGCAGGGCCAGACAAAGACTTAAATCCTACGAGCAGTACTTC. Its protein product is CASSLGGRARQRLKSYEQYF.

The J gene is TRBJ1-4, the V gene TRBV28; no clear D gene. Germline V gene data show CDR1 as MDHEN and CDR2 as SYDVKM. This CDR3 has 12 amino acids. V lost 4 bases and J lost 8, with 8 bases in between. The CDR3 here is CASSSGSEKLFF. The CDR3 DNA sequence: TGTGCCAGCAGTTCCGGTAGCGAAAAACTGTTTTTT.

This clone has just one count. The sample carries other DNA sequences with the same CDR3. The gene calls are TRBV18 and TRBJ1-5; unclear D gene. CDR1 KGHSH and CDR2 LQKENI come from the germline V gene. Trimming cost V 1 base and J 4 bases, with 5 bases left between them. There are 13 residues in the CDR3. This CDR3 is CASSPQGNQPQHF. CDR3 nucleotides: TGTGCCAGCTCACCACAAGGGAATCAGCCCCAGCATTTT. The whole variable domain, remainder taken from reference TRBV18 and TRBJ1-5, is NAGVMQNPRHLVRRRGQEARLRCSPMKGHSHVYWYRQLPEEGLKFMVYLQKENIIDESGMPKERFSAEFPKEGPSILRIQQVVRGDSAAYFCASSPQGNQPQHFGDGTRLSIL.

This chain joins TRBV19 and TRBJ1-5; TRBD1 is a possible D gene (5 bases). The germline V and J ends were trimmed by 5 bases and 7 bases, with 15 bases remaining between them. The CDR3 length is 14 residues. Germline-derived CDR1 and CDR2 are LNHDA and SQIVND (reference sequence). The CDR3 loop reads CASSPRGGEQPQHF. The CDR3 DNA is TGTGCCAGTAGTCCTCGCGGGGGGGAGCAGCCCCAGCATTTT.

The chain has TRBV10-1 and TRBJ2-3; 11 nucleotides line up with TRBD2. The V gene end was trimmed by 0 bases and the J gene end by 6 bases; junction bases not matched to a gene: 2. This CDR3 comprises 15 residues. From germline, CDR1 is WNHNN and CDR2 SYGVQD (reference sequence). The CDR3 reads CASSESSSGGDTQYF. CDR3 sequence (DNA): TGCGCCAGCAGTGAGTCTTCTAGCGGGGGGGATACGCAGTATTTT.

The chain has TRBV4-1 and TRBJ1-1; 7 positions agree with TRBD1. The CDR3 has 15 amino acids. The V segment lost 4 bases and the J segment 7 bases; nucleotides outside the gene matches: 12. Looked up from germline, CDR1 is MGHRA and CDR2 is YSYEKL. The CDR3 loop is CASSPVYRGRNEAFF. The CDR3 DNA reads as TGCGCCAGCAGCCCAGTCTATAGGGGGCGGAATGAAGCTTTCTTT.

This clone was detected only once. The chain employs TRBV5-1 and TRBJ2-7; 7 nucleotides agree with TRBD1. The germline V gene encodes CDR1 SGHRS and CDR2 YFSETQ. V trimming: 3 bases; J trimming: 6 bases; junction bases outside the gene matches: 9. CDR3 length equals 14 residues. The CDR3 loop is CASSSGTVALEQYF. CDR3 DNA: TGCGCCAGCAGCTCCGGGACAGTCGCCCTCGAGCAGTACTTC.

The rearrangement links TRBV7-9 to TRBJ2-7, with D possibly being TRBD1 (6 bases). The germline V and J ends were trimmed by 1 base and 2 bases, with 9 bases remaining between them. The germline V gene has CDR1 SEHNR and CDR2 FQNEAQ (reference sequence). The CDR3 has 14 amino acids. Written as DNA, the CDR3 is TGTGCCAGCAGCTTAGAGGGGGAGCCCTACGAGCAGTACTTC. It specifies CASSLEGEPYEQYF.

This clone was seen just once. The CDR3 region has the DNA TGTGCCAGCAGGGTCGGACTAGCGGGAGTCAATGAGCAGTTCTTC. Encoded protein: CASRVGLAGVNEQFF. This chain links TRBV9 with TRBJ2-1, with TRBD2 matching 13 bases. Germline CDR1 is SGDLS and CDR2 is YYNGEE. CDR3 size: 15 residues. J lost 6 bases, V lost 5 bases, and 5 bases had no gene match.

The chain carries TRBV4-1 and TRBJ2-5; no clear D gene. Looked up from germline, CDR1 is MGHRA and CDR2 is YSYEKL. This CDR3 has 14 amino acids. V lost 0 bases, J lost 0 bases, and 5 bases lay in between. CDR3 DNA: TGCGCCAGCAGCCAAGACGGATACCAAGAGACCCAGTACTTC. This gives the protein CASSQDGYQETQYF.

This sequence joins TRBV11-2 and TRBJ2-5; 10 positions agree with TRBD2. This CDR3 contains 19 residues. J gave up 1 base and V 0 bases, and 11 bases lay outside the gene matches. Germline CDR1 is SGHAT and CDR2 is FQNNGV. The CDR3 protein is CASSLDSPWTSGFQETQYF. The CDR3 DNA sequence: TGTGCCAGCAGCTTAGATAGCCCCTGGACTAGCGGATTCCAAGAGACCCAGTACTTC.

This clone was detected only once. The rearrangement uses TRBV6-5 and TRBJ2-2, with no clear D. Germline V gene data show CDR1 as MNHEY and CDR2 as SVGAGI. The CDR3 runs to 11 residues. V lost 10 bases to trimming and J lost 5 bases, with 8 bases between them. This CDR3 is CATARTGELFF. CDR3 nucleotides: TGTGCCACCGCTAGAACCGGGGAGCTGTTTTTT.

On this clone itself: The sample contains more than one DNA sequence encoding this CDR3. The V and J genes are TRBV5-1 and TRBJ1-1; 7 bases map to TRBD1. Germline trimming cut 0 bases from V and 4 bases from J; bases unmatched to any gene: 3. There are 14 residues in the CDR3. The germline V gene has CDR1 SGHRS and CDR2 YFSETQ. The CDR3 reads CASSLDRGGTEAFF. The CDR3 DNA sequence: TGCGCCAGCAGCTTGGACAGGGGCGGCACTGAAGCTTTCTTT.

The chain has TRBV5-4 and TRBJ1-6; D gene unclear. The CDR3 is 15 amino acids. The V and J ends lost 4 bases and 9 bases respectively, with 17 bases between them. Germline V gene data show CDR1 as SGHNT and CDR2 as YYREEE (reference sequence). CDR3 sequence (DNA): TGTGCCAGCAGCATTGACTCGACACAAGGTTCACCCCTCCACTTT. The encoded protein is CASSIDSTQGSPLHF.

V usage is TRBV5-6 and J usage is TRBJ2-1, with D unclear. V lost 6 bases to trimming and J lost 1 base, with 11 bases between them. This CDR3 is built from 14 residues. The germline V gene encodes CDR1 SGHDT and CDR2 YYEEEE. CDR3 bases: TGTGCCAGCAACCTCGACGGGTCCTACAATGAGCAGTTCTTC. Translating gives CASNLDGSYNEQFF. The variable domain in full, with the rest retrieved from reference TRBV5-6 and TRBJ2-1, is DAGVTQSPTHLIKTRGQQVTLRCSPKSGHDTVSWYQQALGQGPQFIFQYYEEEERQRGNFPDRFSGHQFPNYSSELNVNALLLGDSALYLCASNLDGSYNEQFFGPGTRLTVL.

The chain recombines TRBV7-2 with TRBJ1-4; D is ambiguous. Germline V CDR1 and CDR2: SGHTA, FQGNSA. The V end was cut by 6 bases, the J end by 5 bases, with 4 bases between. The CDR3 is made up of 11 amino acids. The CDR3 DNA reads TGTGCCAGCAGAAAAAATGAAAAACTGTTTTTT. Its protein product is CASRKNEKLFF.

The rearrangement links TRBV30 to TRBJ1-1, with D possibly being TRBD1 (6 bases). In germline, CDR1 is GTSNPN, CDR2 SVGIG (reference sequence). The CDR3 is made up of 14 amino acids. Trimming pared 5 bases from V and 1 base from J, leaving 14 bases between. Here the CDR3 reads CAWDLQGRNTEAFF. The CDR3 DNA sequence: TGTGCCTGGGACCTACAGGGCAGGAACACTGAAGCTTTCTTT.

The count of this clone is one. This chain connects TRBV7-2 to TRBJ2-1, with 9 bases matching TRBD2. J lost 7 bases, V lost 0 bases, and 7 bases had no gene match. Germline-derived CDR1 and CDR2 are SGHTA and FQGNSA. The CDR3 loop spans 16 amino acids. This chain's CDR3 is CASSLAAGGLFNEQFF. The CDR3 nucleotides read TGTGCCAGCAGCTTAGCCGCGGGAGGGCTGTTTAATGAGCAGTTCTTC. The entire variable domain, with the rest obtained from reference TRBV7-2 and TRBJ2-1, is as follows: GAGVSQSPSNKVTEKGKDVELRCDPISGHTALYWYRQSLGQGLEFLIYFQGNSAPDKSGLPSDRFSAERTGGSVSTLTIQRTQQEDSAVYLCASSLAAGGLFNEQFFGPGTRLTVL.

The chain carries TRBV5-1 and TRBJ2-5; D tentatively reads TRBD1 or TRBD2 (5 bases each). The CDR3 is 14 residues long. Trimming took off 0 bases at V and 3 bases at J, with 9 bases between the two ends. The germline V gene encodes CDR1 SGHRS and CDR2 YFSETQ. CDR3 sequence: CASSLGQREETQYF. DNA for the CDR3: TGCGCCAGCAGCTTGGGACAGAGGGAAGAGACCCAGTACTTC.

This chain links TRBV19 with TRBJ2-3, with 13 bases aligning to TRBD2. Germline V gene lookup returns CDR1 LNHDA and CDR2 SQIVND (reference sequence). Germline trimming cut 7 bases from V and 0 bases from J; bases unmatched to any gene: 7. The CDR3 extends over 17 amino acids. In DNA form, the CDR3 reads TGTGCCAGTACTACTAGCGGGGGGGCCTTTAGCACAGATACGCAGTATTTT. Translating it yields CASTTSGGAFSTDTQYF.

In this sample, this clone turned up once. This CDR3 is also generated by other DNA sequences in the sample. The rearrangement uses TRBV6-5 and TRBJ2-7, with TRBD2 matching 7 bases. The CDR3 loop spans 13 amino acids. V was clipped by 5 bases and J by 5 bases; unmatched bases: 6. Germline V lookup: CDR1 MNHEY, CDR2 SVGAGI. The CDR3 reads CASSPSGGHEQYF. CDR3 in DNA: TGTGCCAGCAGTCCTAGCGGCGGTCACGAGCAGTACTTC.

CDR3 protein: CASSQQDYLTYEQYF. As DNA, the CDR3 is TGCGCCAGCAGCCAACAGGACTACCTTACCTACGAGCAGTACTTC. The rearrangement uses TRBV4-1 and TRBJ2-7; perhaps TRBD2 as D (6 bases). V was clipped by 2 bases and J by 2 bases, with 13 bases between them. There are 15 residues in the CDR3. Germline CDR1 is MGHRA and CDR2 is YSYEKL.